This TCR beta chain was profiled in a study of T-cell reconstitution after alpha-beta-depleted transplantation in children. Unique molecular identifiers were incorporated into the prepared TCRbeta library. MiXCR was run by TCRdb on the PCR reads, yielding one entry per CDR3 protein. The sample has approximately 420,000 distinct CDR3 sequences, approximately 10% seen once. The CDR3 loop spans 17 amino acids. V was clipped by 3 bases and J by 1 base, with 18 bases between them. Germline V gene lookup returns CDR1 LGHNA and CDR2 YNFKEQ. The sequenced sample was PBMCs from the stem cell graft donor, obtained from the stem cell graft. This sequence was found in a human donor who donated a stem cell graft to a child with acute myeloid leukemia. V and J are TRBV4-2 and TRBJ2-5; the D gene is possibly TRBD1 (6 bases). In DNA form, the CDR3 reads TGTGCCAGCAGCCATCGTAAGACAGGCGGGTCCCAAGAGACCCAGTACTTC. It specifies CASSHRKTGGSQETQYF.